The 25 T cell receptor beta chains in this list originate from one sample, sequenced in a study of blood T cell repertoires in COVID-19. TCRdb keeps only in-frame clones here, not all; method: immunoSEQ multiplex PCR. The sample has 85,000 to 120,000 clones, around nine tenths seen once. Sequencing input: peripheral blood. These receptors all stem from a man aged 45-65 years with active or convalescent COVID-19.

The gene calls are TRBV28 and TRBJ1-6; D unresolved. CDR1 and CDR2 from the germline V gene are MDHEN and SYDVKM. V gave up 2 bases and J gave up 8 bases, with 10 bases separating them. The CDR3 extends over 14 amino acids. Here the CDR3 reads CASSLTAGYSPLHF. The CDR3 DNA reads as TGTGCCAGCAGTTTAACGGCAGGTTATTCACCCCTCCACTTT.

This chain uses TRBV27 with TRBJ1-6; no reliable D call. V lost 6 bases and J lost 13, with 19 bases in between. Germline V gives CDR1 MNHEY, CDR2 SMNVEV (reference sequence). CDR3 length equals 14 residues. CDR3 loop: CASSTKTSGNPLHF. The CDR3 region has the DNA TGTGCCAGCAGCACAAAGACCAGCGGGAATCCCCTCCACTTT.

This clone was seen a few times. The chain has TRBV7-9 and TRBJ2-5; tentative D call: TRBD2 (5 bases). CDR3 length equals 14 residues. Deletions cut 5 bases from V and 5 bases from J, with 15 bases between. Germline-derived CDR1 and CDR2 are SEHNR and FQNEAQ (reference sequence). The DNA of the CDR3 is TGTGCCAGCAGCCCCCTGAGGGAGCAGGAGACCCAGTACTTC. As protein: CASSPLREQETQYF.

The chain is built from TRBV28 and TRBJ2-5; TRBD2 matches at 8 bases. V lost 8 bases and J lost 2; bases outside the gene matches: 7. Germline V lookup: CDR1 MDHEN, CDR2 SYDVKM. CDR3 size: 14 residues. In DNA form, the CDR3 reads TGTGCCAGCCGGGGGGGGGTCGTACAAGAGACCCAGTACTTC. Translation: CASRGGVVQETQYF.

This chain joins TRBV20-1 and TRBJ2-7, with TRBD2 identical over 8 bases. This CDR3 is 11 amino acids long. From germline, CDR1 is DFQATT and CDR2 SNEGSKA (reference sequence). The V and J ends lost 6 bases and 5 bases, in that order; junction bases with no gene match: 3. Here the CDR3 DNA reads TGCAGTGCAACTAGCGGCCACGAGCAGTACTTC. Protein sequence: CSATSGHEQYF.

The chain has TRBV4-1 and TRBJ1-2, with D unresolved. The germline V gene has CDR1 MGHRA and CDR2 YSYEKL. The CDR3 has 13 residues. Trimming pared 2 bases from V and 4 bases from J, leaving 8 bases between. The CDR3: CASSQQEGYGYTF. The CDR3 nucleotides are TGCGCCAGCAGCCAACAGGAGGGCTATGGCTACACCTTC.

The V call is TRBV24-1, the J call TRBJ2-3; a possible D gene is TRBD1 (6 bases). V was trimmed by 0 bases and J by 4 bases, leaving 13 bases between them. Germline CDR1 KGHDR, CDR2 SFDVKD. The CDR3 loop spans 16 amino acids. The CDR3 loop is CATSDLQQGGPDTQYF. DNA for the CDR3: TGTGCCACCAGTGATTTGCAACAGGGTGGCCCAGATACGCAGTATTTT.

The chain is built from TRBV6-1 and TRBJ2-7; 11 bases map to TRBD1. Trimming at V came to 0 bases and at J to 7 bases, leaving 8 bases not matched to a gene. This CDR3 region has 16 residues. Germline V CDR1 and CDR2: MNHNS, SASEGT. The CDR3 DNA reads as TGTGCCAGCAGTGAAGCGCCGGGGACAGGGGGAAGGGAGCAGTACGTC. This encodes CASSEAPGTGGREQYV.

As DNA, the CDR3 is TGTGCCAGCAGCTTAGCCCGGACTAGCGGGCAAGAGACCCAGTACTTC. Its protein product is CASSLARTSGQETQYF. V gene TRBV7-2 combines with J gene TRBJ2-5, with 11 bases identical to TRBD2. The CDR3 is 16 residues long. In germline, CDR1 is SGHTA, CDR2 FQGNSA. The V segment lost 0 bases and the J segment 2 bases; nucleotides outside the gene matches: 2.

This clone was observed once. This sequence joins TRBV5-4 and TRBJ2-1, with 10 positions matching TRBD2. Trimming took 5 bases from V and 7 from J; bases not matched to a gene: 9. The CDR3 runs to 15 residues. Germline values: CDR1 SGHNT, CDR2 YYREEE (reference sequence). CDR3 residues: CASRPTSGAKNEQFF. CDR3 nucleotides: TGTGCCAGCAGACCCACTAGCGGGGCAAAGAATGAGCAGTTCTTC. Supplemented by reference TRBV5-4 and TRBJ2-1, the full variable domain reads ETGVTQSPTHLIKTRGQQVTLRCSSQSGHNTVSWYQQALGQGPQFIFQYYREEENGRGNFPPRFSGLQFPNYSSELNVNALELDDSALYLCASRPTSGAKNEQFFGPGTRLTVL.

The V call is TRBV28, the J call TRBJ2-5; D uncertain. V dropped 6 bases and J dropped 5 bases, with 10 bases sitting between them. CDR3 length: 12 amino acids. Germline CDR1 reads MDHEN; CDR2 reads SYDVKM. The CDR3 loop is CASSPHWETQYF. The CDR3 region has the DNA TGTGCCAGCAGCCCCCACTGGGAGACCCAGTACTTC.

This chain joins TRBV6-1 and TRBJ2-1; D call uncertain. The CDR3 extends over 14 amino acids. Trimming removed 2 bases from V and 5 bases from J, with 10 bases in between. Germline CDR1 MNHNS, CDR2 SASEGT. DNA of the CDR3: TGTGCCAGCAGTGAATCGGTAGTCCACAATGAGCAGTTCTTC. It specifies CASSESVVHNEQFF.

The chain joins TRBV10-3 to TRBJ2-7; perhaps TRBD1 as D (6 bases). The CDR3 consists of 14 residues. Germline V gene data show CDR1 as ENHRY and CDR2 as SYGVKD. Trimming removed 3 bases from V and 3 bases from J, with 12 bases in between. The CDR3 sequence: CAISEGMTGYEQYV. The CDR3 nucleotides read TGTGCCATCAGTGAAGGGATGACAGGCTACGAGCAGTACGTC.

This chain uses TRBV2 with TRBJ2-2; perhaps TRBD2 as D (6 bases). The CDR3 is 14 amino acids. Germline V CDR1 and CDR2: SNHLY, FYNNEI. The V and J ends lost 3 bases and 4 bases respectively, with 9 bases between them. The CDR3 DNA follows: TGTGCCAGCAGTGACGGGGGACCCACCGGGGAGCTGTTTTTT. Its protein is CASSDGGPTGELFF.

This chain joins TRBV7-8 and TRBJ2-3, with D tentatively TRBD1 (6 bases). The CDR3 consists of 14 residues. Germline V lookup: CDR1 SGHVS, CDR2 FQNEAQ. V lost 5 bases, J lost 2 bases, and 11 bases lay in between. CDR3 in amino acids: CASSVRGFTDTQYF. The CDR3 DNA reads as TGTGCCAGCAGCGTCAGGGGTTTCACAGATACGCAGTATTTT.

This chain uses TRBV28 with TRBJ2-7; the D gene is possibly TRBD1 (6 bases). Trimming took off 3 bases at V and 2 bases at J, with 17 bases between the two ends. The CDR3 has 16 residues. The germline V gene encodes CDR1 MDHEN and CDR2 SYDVKM. The CDR3 DNA is TGTGCCAGCAGTTTTAAGTTACAGGGCTGGACCTACGAGCAGTACTTC. Protein sequence: CASSFKLQGWTYEQYF.

The rearrangement joins TRBV10-3 to TRBJ1-4; 7 nucleotides match TRBD1. The V and J ends lost 2 bases and 5 bases, in that order; junction bases with no gene match: 5. The CDR3 loop spans 15 amino acids. Germline V gives CDR1 ENHRY, CDR2 SYGVKD. The CDR3 sequence is CAISEAGQNNEKLFF. The CDR3 nucleotides read TGTGCCATCAGTGAGGCGGGACAGAACAATGAAAAACTGTTTTTT.

The genes are TRBV6-5 and TRBJ1-1; D not resolved. This CDR3 is built from 13 residues. Trimming took 10 bases from V and 0 from J, leaving 12 bases between them. CDR1 and CDR2 (germline): MNHEY, SVGAGI. CDR3 in DNA: TGTGCCACCCGAGAGGTTATGAACACTGAAGCTTTCTTT. It codes for CATREVMNTEAFF.

The chain joins TRBV3-1 (or the pseudogene TRBV3-2) to TRBJ2-5; TRBD1 aligns across 9 bases. Germline V gene data show CDR1 as LGHDT and CDR2 as YNNKEL (reference sequence). This CDR3 region has 16 residues. J was trimmed by 2 bases and V by 4 bases; bases with no gene match: 8. CDR3 bases: TGTGCCAGCAGCCTCCTACCGGGACAGGGTCAAGAGACCCAGTACTTC. Protein product: CASSLLPGQGQETQYF.

The genes are TRBV5-5 and TRBJ1-2; 7 bases map to TRBD1. The V segment lost 4 bases and the J segment 4 bases; nucleotides outside the gene matches: 4. The V gene's germline CDR1 is SGHKS and CDR2 YYEKEE (reference sequence). The CDR3 loop spans 13 amino acids. CDR3 DNA sequence: TGTGCCAGCAGCCAACAGGGGTTCTATGGCTACACCTTC. It yields the protein CASSQQGFYGYTF.

The chain carries TRBV2 and TRBJ1-4; 7 positions agree with TRBD1. The CDR3 has 14 amino acids. Per germline, CDR1 SNHLY and CDR2 FYNNEI. With V trimmed by 5 bases and J by 8 bases, 8 bases remained unmatched. The CDR3 region is CASSLTGFGEKLFF. In DNA, the CDR3 is TGTGCCAGCAGTCTGACAGGGTTTGGCGAAAAACTGTTTTTT.

The sample holds a few counts of this clone. The rearrangement links TRBV7-8 to TRBJ1-3; the D is unclear. Germline values: CDR1 SGHVS, CDR2 FQNEAQ. The CDR3 covers 17 residues. With 2 bases removed from V and 0 bases from J, the gap between germline ends came to 14 bases. Here the CDR3 DNA reads TGTGCCAGCAGCTTAAGGGCGGGCAGAGTCTCTGGAAACACCATATATTTT. It yields the protein CASSLRAGRVSGNTIYF. The whole variable domain, filled in from reference TRBV7-8 and TRBJ1-3, reads GAGVSQSPRYKVAKRGQDVALRCDPISGHVSLFWYQQALGQGPEFLTYFQNEAQLDKSGLPSDRFFAERPEGSVSTLKIQRTQQEDSAVYLCASSLRAGRVSGNTIYFGEGSWLTVV.

The chain has TRBV4-3 and TRBJ1-3; no reliable D call. This CDR3 comprises 15 residues. From germline, CDR1 is LGHNA and CDR2 YSLEER. V lost 0 bases, J lost 3 bases, and 9 bases lay in between. As DNA, the CDR3 is TGCGCCAGCAGCCAAGATTCCGGGGATGGAAACACCATATATTTT. This gives the protein CASSQDSGDGNTIYF.

The rearrangement uses TRBV2 and TRBJ1-1; possible D gene TRBD1, 5 bases. V was pared by 7 bases and J by 10 bases, with 16 bases between. From germline, CDR1 is SNHLY and CDR2 FYNNEI. The CDR3 has 12 amino acids. DNA of the CDR3: TGTGCCAGCATCCCAACAGGAAAACGAGCTTTCTTT. Its protein product is CASIPTGKRAFF.

V usage is TRBV11-1 and J usage is TRBJ1-3; 7 nucleotides agree with TRBD1. Germline CDR1 SGHAT, CDR2 FQDESV (reference sequence). The CDR3 loop spans 14 amino acids. Germline trimming cut 8 bases from V and 0 bases from J; bases unmatched to any gene: 4. CDR3 loop: CASRDSRSGNTIYF. CDR3 sequence (DNA): TGTGCCAGCCGGGACAGCCGCTCTGGAAACACCATATATTTT.